This T cell receptor (beta chain) originates from a study of early T cells in non-severe SARS-CoV-2 infection. V lost 2 bases and J lost 6, with 19 bases in between. Per the germline V gene, CDR1 is LGHDT and CDR2 is YNNKEL (reference sequence). The CDR3 loop spans 16 amino acids. This clonotype was seen repeatedly, ten times or more. Unique molecular identifier tags were affixed to discrete cDNA molecules. MiXCR was run by TCRdb on the 5' RACE reads, yielding one entry per CDR3 protein. Of about 60,000 distinct CDR3 sequences listed, around 10% are singletons. The V and J genes are TRBV3-1 and TRBJ1-1; a weak D match, TRBD1 (5 bases). This clonotype was obtained from an adult who was a healthcare worker with PCR-confirmed SARS-CoV-2 infection or an uninfected control (not recorded which). The sequencing sample was made of whole blood. The CDR3 loop is CASSQRVLGGTPEAFF. DNA of the CDR3: TGTGCCAGCAGCCAAAGAGTACTTGGGGGGACGCCTGAAGCTTTCTTT.